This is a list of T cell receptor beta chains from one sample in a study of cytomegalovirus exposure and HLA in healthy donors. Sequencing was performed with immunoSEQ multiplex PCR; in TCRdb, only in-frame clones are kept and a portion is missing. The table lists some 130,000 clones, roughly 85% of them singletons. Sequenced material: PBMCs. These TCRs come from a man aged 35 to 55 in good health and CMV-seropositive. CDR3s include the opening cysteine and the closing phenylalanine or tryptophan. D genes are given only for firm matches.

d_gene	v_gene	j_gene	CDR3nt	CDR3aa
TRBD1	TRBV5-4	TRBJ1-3	TGTGCCAGCACCTCGACAGGGTTGAACACCATATATTTT	CASTSTGLNTIYF
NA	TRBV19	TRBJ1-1	TGTGCCAGTAGTAGAACAGGCACTGAAGCTTTCTTT	CASSRTGTEAFF
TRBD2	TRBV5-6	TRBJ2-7	TGTGCCAGCAGCACTAGCGGTACCTACGAGCAGTACTTC	CASSTSGTYEQYF
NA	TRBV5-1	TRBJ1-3	TGCGCCAGCAGCTTGCCGGGGGATGGAAACACCATATATTTT	CASSLPGDGNTIYF
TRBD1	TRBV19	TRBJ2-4	TGTGCCAGTAGCGCCGGGACAGGGAGTGGCAAAAACATTCAGTACTTC	CASSAGTGSGKNIQYF
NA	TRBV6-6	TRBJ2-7	TGTGCCAGCAGTTACCCTAGGGGCGAGCAGTACTTC	CASSYPRGEQYF
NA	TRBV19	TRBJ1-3	TGTGCCAGTAGTTCCCCGCGGGGGGTCTCTGGAAACACCATATATTTT	CASSSPRGVSGNTIYF
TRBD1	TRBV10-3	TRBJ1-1	TGTGCCATCAGCGCCCGGGACAGGGACGAAGCTTTCTTT	CAISARDRDEAFF
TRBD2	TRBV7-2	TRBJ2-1	TGTGCCAGCACCCGCCGGGAGGCCCCTCTTTACAATGAGCAGTTCTTC	CASTRREAPLYNEQFF
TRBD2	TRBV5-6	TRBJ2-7	TGTGCCAGCAGCAAGGGACTAGCGGGATACTACGAGCAGTACTTC	CASSKGLAGYYEQYF
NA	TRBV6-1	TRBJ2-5	TGTGCCAGCACTGCTGCGGAGACCCAGTACTTC	CASTAAETQYF
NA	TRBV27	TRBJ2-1	TGTGCCAGCATACCTACCGGGAGTAGCTCCTACAATGAGCAGTTCTTC	CASIPTGSSSYNEQFF
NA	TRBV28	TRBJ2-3	TGTGCCACTTACCATAGCGGTTATACAGATACGCAGTATTTT	CATYHSGYTDTQYF
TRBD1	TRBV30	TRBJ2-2	TGTGCCTGGAGTGTACTTGCCCCGGGACAGGGGGCTAAGAACACCGGGGAGCTGTTTTTT	CAWSVLAPGQGAKNTGELFF
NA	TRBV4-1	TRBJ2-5	TGCGCCAGCAGCCAAGCGCCAGGCCAAGAGACCCAGTACTTC	CASSQAPGQETQYF
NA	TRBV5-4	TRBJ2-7	TGTGCCACCTCGACAGTGACGAGCTCCTACGAGCAGTACTTC	CATSTVTSSYEQYF
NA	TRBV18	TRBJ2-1	TGTGCCAGCTCACCACCAGGATTCGGGTACAATGAGCAGTTCTTC	CASSPPGFGYNEQFF
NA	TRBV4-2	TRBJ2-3	TGTGCCAGCAGCCAAGATGCGGGCCGCACAGATACGCAGTATTTT	CASSQDAGRTDTQYF
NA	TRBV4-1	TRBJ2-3	TGCGCCAGCAGCCAAAGGACAGCTCGCACTAGCACAGATACGCAGTATTTT	CASSQRTARTSTDTQYF
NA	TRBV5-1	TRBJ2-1	TGCGCCAGCAGCTTGGCTGGGGCGTCGTCTGAGCAGTTCTTC	CASSLAGASSEQFF